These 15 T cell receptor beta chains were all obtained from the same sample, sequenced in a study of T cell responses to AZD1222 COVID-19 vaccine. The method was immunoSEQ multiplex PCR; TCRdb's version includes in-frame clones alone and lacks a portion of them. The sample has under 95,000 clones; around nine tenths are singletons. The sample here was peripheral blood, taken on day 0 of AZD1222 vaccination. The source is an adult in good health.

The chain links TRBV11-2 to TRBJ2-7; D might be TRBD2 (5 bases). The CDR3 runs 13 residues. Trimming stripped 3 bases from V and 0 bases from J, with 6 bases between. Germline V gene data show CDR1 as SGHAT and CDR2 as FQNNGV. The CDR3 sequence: CASSFGDSYEQYF. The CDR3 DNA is TGTGCCAGCAGCTTCGGGGACTCCTACGAGCAGTACTTC.

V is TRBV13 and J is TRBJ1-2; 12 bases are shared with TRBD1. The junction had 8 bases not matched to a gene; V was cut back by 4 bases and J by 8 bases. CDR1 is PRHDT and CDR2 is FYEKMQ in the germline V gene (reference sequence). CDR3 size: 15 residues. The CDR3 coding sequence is TGTGCCAGCAGCTCAAGGGACAGGGGGCCGGGAGGCTACACCTTC. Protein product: CASSSRDRGPGGYTF.

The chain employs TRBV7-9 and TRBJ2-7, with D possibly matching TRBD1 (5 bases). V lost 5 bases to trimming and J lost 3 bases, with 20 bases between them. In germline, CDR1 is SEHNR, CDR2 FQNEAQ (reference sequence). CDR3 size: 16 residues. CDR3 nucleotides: TGTGCCAGCAGCCCCCCCCTCAGGGTGCCGAACTACGAGCAGTACTTC. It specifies CASSPPLRVPNYEQYF.

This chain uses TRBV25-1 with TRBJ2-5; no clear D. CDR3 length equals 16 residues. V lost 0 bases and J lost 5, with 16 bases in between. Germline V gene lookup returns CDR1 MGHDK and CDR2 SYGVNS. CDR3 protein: CASSEYSGAPGETQYF. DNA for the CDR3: TGTGCCAGCAGTGAATATTCAGGAGCACCCGGGGAGACCCAGTACTTC.

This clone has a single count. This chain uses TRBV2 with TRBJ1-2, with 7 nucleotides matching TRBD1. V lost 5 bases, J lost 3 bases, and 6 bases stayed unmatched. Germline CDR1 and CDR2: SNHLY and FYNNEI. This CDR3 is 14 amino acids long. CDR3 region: CASSWQGEDYGYTF. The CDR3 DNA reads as TGTGCCAGCAGTTGGCAGGGGGAGGACTATGGCTACACCTTC. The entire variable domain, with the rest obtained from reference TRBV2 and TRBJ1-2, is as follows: EPEVTQTPSHQVTQMGQEVILRCVPISNHLYFYWYRQILGQKVEFLVSFYNNEISEKSEIFDDQFSVERPDGSNFTLKIRSTKLEDSAMYFCASSWQGEDYGYTFGSGTRLTVV.

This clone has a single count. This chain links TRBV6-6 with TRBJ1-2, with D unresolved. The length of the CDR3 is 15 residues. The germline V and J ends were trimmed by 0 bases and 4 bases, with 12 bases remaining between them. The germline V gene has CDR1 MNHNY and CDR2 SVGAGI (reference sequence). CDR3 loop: CASSYSPGTTYGYTF. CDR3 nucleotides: TGTGCCAGCAGTTACTCACCAGGTACCACCTATGGCTACACCTTC.

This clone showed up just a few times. The CDR3 DNA is TGTGCCAGCAGTTCCCTACGGAGGACTGAAGCTTTCTTT. It codes for CASSSLRRTEAFF. The chain carries TRBV6-5 and TRBJ1-1, with D hard to call. The CDR3 extends over 13 amino acids. Germline CDR1 MNHEY, CDR2 SVGAGI. The ends were cut back, 4 bases at V and 5 bases at J, with 11 bases in the middle.

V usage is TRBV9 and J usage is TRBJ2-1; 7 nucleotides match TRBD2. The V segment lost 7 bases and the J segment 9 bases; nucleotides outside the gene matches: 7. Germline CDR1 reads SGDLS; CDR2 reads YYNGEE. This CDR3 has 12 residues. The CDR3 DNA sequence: TGTGCCAGCGCGACGGGCGGGGGTGAGCAGTTCTTC. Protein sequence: CASATGGGEQFF. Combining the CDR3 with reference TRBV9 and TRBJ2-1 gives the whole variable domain DSGVTQTPKHLITATGQRVTLRCSPRSGDLSVYWYQQSLDQGLQFLIQYYNGEERAKGNILERFSAQQFPDLHSELNLSSLELGDSALYFCASATGGGEQFFGPGTRLTVL.

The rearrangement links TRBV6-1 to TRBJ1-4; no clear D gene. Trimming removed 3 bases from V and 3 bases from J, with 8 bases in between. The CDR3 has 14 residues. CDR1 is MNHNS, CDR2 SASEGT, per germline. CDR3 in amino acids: CASSEKVSNEKLFF. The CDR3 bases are TGTGCCAGCAGTGAGAAGGTCTCTAATGAAAAACTGTTTTTT.

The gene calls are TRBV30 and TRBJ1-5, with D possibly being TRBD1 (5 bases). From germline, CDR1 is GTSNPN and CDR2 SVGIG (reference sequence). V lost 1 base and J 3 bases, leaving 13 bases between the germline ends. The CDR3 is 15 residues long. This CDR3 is CAWSGGEVANQPQHF. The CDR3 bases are TGTGCCTGGAGTGGGGGGGAAGTGGCCAATCAGCCCCAGCATTTT.

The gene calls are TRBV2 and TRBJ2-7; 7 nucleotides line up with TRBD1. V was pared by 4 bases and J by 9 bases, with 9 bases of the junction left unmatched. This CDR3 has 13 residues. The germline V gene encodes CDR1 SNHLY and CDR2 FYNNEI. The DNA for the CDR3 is TGTGCCAGCAGTGCGGGGACAGAGTCTGTGCAGTACTTC. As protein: CASSAGTESVQYF.

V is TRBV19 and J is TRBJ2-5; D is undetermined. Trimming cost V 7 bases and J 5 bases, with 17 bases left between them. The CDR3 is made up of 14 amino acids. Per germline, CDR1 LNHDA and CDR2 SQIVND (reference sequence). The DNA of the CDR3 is TGTGCCAGTAAGAGACAAACTGGTGGTGAGACCCAGTACTTC. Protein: CASKRQTGGETQYF.

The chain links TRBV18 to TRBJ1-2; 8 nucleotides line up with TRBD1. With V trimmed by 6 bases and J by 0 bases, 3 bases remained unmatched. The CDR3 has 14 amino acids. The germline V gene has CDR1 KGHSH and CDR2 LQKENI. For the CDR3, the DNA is TGTGCCAGCTCCGGGGACAGGTCTAACTATGGCTACACCTTC. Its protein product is CASSGDRSNYGYTF.

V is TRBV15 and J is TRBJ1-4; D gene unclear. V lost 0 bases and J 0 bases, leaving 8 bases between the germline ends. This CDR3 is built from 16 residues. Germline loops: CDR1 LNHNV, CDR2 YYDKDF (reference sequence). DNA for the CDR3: TGTGCCACCAGCAGAGATCAGGAGGCAACTAATGAAAAACTGTTTTTT. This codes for CATSRDQEATNEKLFF.

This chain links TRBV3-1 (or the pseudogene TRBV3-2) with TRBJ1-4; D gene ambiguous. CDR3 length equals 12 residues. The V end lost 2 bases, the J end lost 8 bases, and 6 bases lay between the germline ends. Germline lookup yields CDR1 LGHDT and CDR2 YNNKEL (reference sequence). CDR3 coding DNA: TGTGCCAGCAGCCAAACGAAAGAAAAACTGTTTTTT. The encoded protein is CASSQTKEKLFF.